The 17 T cell receptor beta chains below come from one sample, sequenced in a study of blood T cell repertoires in COVID-19. The assay was immunoSEQ multiplex PCR, and TCRdb's table has in-frame clones only and misses some. In the table there are 300,000 to 350,000 clones, about 90% of which are singletons. Sequencing used peripheral blood. The receptors come from a man younger than 35 with active or convalescent COVID-19.

The CDR3 DNA sequence: TGTGCCAGCTCACCACTCCCATCGACAGGCCTCCCTTATAGCAATCAGCCCCAGCATTTT. Its protein is CASSPLPSTGLPYSNQPQHF. This chain uses TRBV18 with TRBJ1-5; D may be TRBD1 (6 bases). The germline V gene encodes CDR1 KGHSH and CDR2 LQKENI. V lost 1 base to trimming and J lost 0 bases, with 22 bases between them. This CDR3 has 20 amino acids.

The chain has TRBV5-6 and TRBJ2-7, with D uncertain. CDR1 and CDR2 from the germline V gene are SGHDT and YYEEEE. The CDR3 is 11 amino acids. V was cut by 3 bases and J by 6 bases, with 7 bases left in between. The CDR3 protein is CASSSGFEQYF. The CDR3 DNA reads as TGTGCCAGCAGCTCGGGTTTCGAGCAGTACTTC.

The gene calls are TRBV5-4 and TRBJ2-7, with 10 nucleotides matching TRBD2. CDR1 SGHNT and CDR2 YYREEE come from the germline V gene (reference sequence). V lost 4 bases and J lost 2; bases outside the gene matches: 3. The CDR3 is made up of 14 amino acids. CDR3 region: CASSEGLAAYEQYF. CDR3 DNA: TGTGCCAGCAGCGAAGGACTAGCGGCCTACGAGCAGTACTTC.

V gene TRBV5-6 combines with J gene TRBJ2-7; 13 bases line up with TRBD2. J gave up 4 bases and V 5 bases, and 6 bases lay outside the gene matches. Germline CDR1 reads SGHDT; CDR2 reads YYEEEE. The length of the CDR3 is 15 residues. The CDR3 reads CASRTGLAGPYEQYF. The CDR3 region has the DNA TGTGCCAGCAGGACGGGACTAGCGGGACCTTACGAGCAGTACTTC.

The chain carries TRBV6-1 and TRBJ1-6; 7 nucleotides line up with TRBD1. V lost 3 bases and J lost 5; bases outside the gene matches: 1. The germline gives CDR1 MNHNS, CDR2 SASEGT. This CDR3 has 14 residues. As DNA, the CDR3 is TGTGCCAGCAGTGACGGACAGGATAATTCACCCCTCCACTTT. It encodes CASSDGQDNSPLHF.

Only a few counts were recorded for this clone. The chain joins TRBV4-2 to TRBJ2-5, with 12 bases fitting TRBD2. This CDR3 has 14 amino acids. The V gene's germline CDR1 is LGHNA and CDR2 YNFKEQ. Trimming at V came to 2 bases and at J to 6 bases, leaving 1 base not matched to a gene. The DNA of the CDR3 is TGTGCCAGCAGCCAACTAGCGGGAGGGAAGACCCAGTACTTC. Translation: CASSQLAGGKTQYF.

This chain uses TRBV6-5 with TRBJ2-6; no clear D. The CDR3 sequence is 15 residues long. From germline, CDR1 is MNHEY and CDR2 SVGAGI. V was cut by 5 bases and J by 2 bases, with 10 bases left in between. In DNA, the CDR3 is TGTGCCAGCAGTACCAGGTTCCCTGGGGCCAACGTCCTGACTTTC. Translation gives CASSTRFPGANVLTF.

The chain recombines TRBV7-9 with TRBJ2-5; TRBD2 aligns across 13 bases. CDR3 length: 17 residues. Trimming removed 1 base from V and 4 bases from J; junction bases left unmatched: 6. Germline CDR1 is SEHNR and CDR2 is FQNEAQ (reference sequence). The CDR3 sequence is CASSLGTSGSHGETQYF. CDR3 in DNA: TGTGCCAGCAGCTTAGGGACTAGCGGGAGTCACGGAGAGACCCAGTACTTC.

This clone was seen a few times. The chain joins TRBV13 to TRBJ1-5; 8 nucleotides align to TRBD1. Germline lookup yields CDR1 PRHDT and CDR2 FYEKMQ (reference sequence). Germline trimming cut 0 bases from V and 7 bases from J; bases unmatched to any gene: 2. The CDR3 has 14 amino acids. CDR3 region: CASSLGRGRQPQHF. The CDR3 DNA follows: TGTGCCAGCAGCTTAGGCAGGGGGCGGCAGCCCCAGCATTTT.

The chain joins TRBV18 to TRBJ1-3; D unresolved. The CDR3 loop spans 14 amino acids. Trimming shortened V by 5 bases and J by 7 bases, and 15 bases separated the two germline ends. Per germline, CDR1 KGHSH and CDR2 LQKENI. For the CDR3, the DNA is TGTGCCAGCTCAAACGGAAATAGCCGGAACACCATATATTTT. Amino acid sequence: CASSNGNSRNTIYF.

This clone came up a few times. The CDR3 here is CASSEQQISNQPQHF. CDR3 coding DNA: TGTGCCAGCAGTGAACAACAGATTAGCAATCAGCCCCAGCATTTT. The chain recombines TRBV2 with TRBJ1-5; D unresolved. Germline CDR1 and CDR2: SNHLY and FYNNEI. This CDR3 has 15 residues. With 2 bases removed from V and 0 bases from J, the gap between germline ends came to 8 bases.

The table lists this clone with a few counts. The gene calls are TRBV4-2 and TRBJ2-2; weak D call: TRBD1 (6 bases). Germline V gives CDR1 LGHNA, CDR2 YNFKEQ. CDR3 length: 18 residues. The V end was cut by 0 bases, the J end by 1 base, with 15 bases between. In DNA, the CDR3 is TGTGCCAGCAGCCAAGAGAGCTTCGACAGGCTGAACACCGGGGAGCTGTTTTTT. The encoded protein is CASSQESFDRLNTGELFF.

The chain couples TRBV12-2 to TRBJ2-7; the table's D call of TRBD1 was not tested on the DNA. TRBV12-2 is recorded as a pseudogene. The CDR3 sequence is 17 residues long. The CDR3 sequence: CASRLPTVRDRIYEQYF. The CDR3 region has the DNA TGTGCAAGTCGCTTACCTACGGTCCGGGACAGAATCTACGAGCAGTACTTC.

The chain uses TRBV7-2 and TRBJ2-7, with TRBD2 as a possible D gene (6 bases). CDR1 and CDR2 (germline): SGHTA, FQGNSA. V gave up 3 bases and J gave up 4 bases, with 13 bases separating them. The CDR3 consists of 14 residues. The CDR3 region has the DNA TGTGCCAGCAGCTTTACACGGGGGTGGTACGAGCAGTACTTC. It codes for CASSFTRGWYEQYF. Full variable domain (remainder filled in from reference TRBV7-2 and TRBJ2-7): GAGVSQSPSNKVTEKGKDVELRCDPISGHTALYWYRQSLGQGLEFLIYFQGNSAPDKSGLPSDRFSAERTGGSVSTLTIQRTQQEDSAVYLCASSFTRGWYEQYFGPGTRLTVT.

This sequence joins TRBV28 and TRBJ1-3; D unresolved. In germline, CDR1 is MDHEN, CDR2 SYDVKM. The CDR3 length is 13 residues. Trimming removed 6 bases from V and 1 base from J, with 7 bases in between. Here the CDR3 DNA reads TGTGCCAGCAGAAGGACTTCTGGAAACACCATATATTTT. Translating it yields CASRRTSGNTIYF. The full variable domain, rest sourced from reference TRBV28 and TRBJ1-3, is DVKVTQSSRYLVKRTGEKVFLECVQDMDHENMFWYRQDPGLGLRLIYFSYDVKMKEKGDIPEGYSVSREKKERFSLILESASTNQTSMYLCASRRTSGNTIYFGEGSWLTVV.

The chain uses TRBV6-4 and TRBJ2-2; D is unresolved. V was pared by 0 bases and J by 5 bases, with 7 bases between. The CDR3 covers 14 residues. Germline V CDR1 and CDR2: MRHNA, SNTAGT. The CDR3 region is CASSDSPETGELFF. The CDR3 bases are TGTGCCAGCAGTGACTCCCCGGAGACCGGGGAGCTGTTTTTT.

The V call is TRBV3-1 (or the pseudogene TRBV3-2), the J call TRBJ2-3; 7 positions match TRBD2. The CDR3 is 12 residues long. Germline-derived CDR1 and CDR2 are LGHDT and YNNKEL (reference sequence). Losses at the gene ends were 1 base for V and 10 bases for J; bases not matched to a gene: 2. DNA of the CDR3: TGTGCCAGCAGCCAAGGCGGGGGAGCGCAGTATTTT. Residues: CASSQGGGAQYF.